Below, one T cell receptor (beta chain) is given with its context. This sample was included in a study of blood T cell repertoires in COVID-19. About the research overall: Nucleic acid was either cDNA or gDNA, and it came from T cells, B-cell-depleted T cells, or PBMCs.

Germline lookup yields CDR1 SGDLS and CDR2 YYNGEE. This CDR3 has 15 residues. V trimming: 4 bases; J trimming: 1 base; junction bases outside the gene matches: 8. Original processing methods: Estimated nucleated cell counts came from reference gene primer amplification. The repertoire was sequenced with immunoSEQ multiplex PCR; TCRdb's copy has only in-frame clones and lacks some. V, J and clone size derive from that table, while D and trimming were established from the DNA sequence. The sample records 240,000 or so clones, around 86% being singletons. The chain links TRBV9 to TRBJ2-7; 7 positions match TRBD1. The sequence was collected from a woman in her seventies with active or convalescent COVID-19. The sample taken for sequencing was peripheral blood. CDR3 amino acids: CASSPRQGPSYEQYF. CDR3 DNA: TGTGCCAGCAGCCCGCGACAGGGCCCTTCCTACGAGCAGTACTTC. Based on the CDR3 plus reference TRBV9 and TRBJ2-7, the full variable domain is DSGVTQTPKHLITATGQRVTLRCSPRSGDLSVYWYQQSLDQGLQFLIQYYNGEERAKGNILERFSAQQFPDLHSELNLSSLELGDSALYFCASSPRQGPSYEQYFGPGTRLTVT.